A single sample is the source of the 15 T cell receptor beta chains below, sequenced in a study of regulatory T cells in long-lasting Graves disease. The sample's time point: persistent/refractory GD, antithyroid drugs over 5 years with positive TRAb. The TCR library was made from RNA that had been extracted from PBMCs in TRIzol. HTBI primers from iRepertoire and Arm-PCR of CDR3 regions yielded the TCR beta libraries. From the multiplex PCR reads, TCRdb called clonotypes with MiXCR, one entry per CDR3 protein. Of approximately 400,000 distinct CDR3 sequences in the sample, about 20% were seen once. The starting material was peripheral blood mononuclear cells (PBMCs), obtained when the disease was refractory, from a patient treated with antithyroid drugs. Receptors were obtained from a female donor with Graves disease.

This clonotype was detected ten times or more. The chain links TRBV20-1 to TRBJ1-5, with unresolved D. CDR3 length equals 12 residues. V was trimmed by 6 bases and J by 4 bases, leaving 10 bases between them. CDR1 is DFQATT and CDR2 is SNEGSKA in the germline V gene (reference sequence). The CDR3 here is CSASDGNQPQHF. CDR3 nucleotides: TGCAGTGCGAGTGACGGTAATCAGCCCCAGCATTTT.

This clonotype was recorded once. With a much larger clone just one base away, this may be a read error. The chain uses TRBV6-2 or TRBV6-3 and TRBJ1-5; TRBD1 matches 8 bases. This CDR3 contains 15 residues. The germline CDR1 and CDR2 sequences are MNHEY and SVGEGT. The CDR3 is CASSQDRESNQSQHF. The DNA of the CDR3 is TGTGCCAGCAGTCAGGACAGGGAGAGCAATCAGTCCCAGCATTTT.

This clonotype was seen ten or more times. This chain connects TRBV20-1 to TRBJ1-2; 7 bases line up with TRBD1. Germline V gene sequence: CDR1 DFQATT, CDR2 SNEGSKA (reference sequence). J was trimmed by 2 bases and V by 5 bases; bases with no gene match: 5. The CDR3 has 13 residues. CDR3 in DNA: TGCAGTGCTTATGGGGGACAGAACTATGGCTACACCTTC. It encodes CSAYGGQNYGYTF.

The chain uses TRBV6-2 or TRBV6-3 and TRBJ1-6; no clear D gene. Trimming removed 0 bases at V and 11 bases at J, with 14 bases between. Per the germline V gene, CDR1 is MNHEY and CDR2 is SVGEGT. The CDR3 totals 15 residues. CDR3 region: CASSYSPIRETPLHF. CDR3 nucleotides: TGTGCCAGCAGTTACTCTCCAATTCGAGAAACACCCCTCCACTTT.

The CDR3, as DNA: TGTGCCAGCAGTTCCGCAGGGTTTCAAGAGACCCAGTACTTC. It yields the protein CASSSAGFQETQYF. The chain has TRBV6-5 and TRBJ2-5; possibly TRBD1 for D (5 bases). V dropped 4 bases and J dropped 2 bases, with 11 bases sitting between them. The CDR3 extends over 14 amino acids. Looked up from germline, CDR1 is MNHEY and CDR2 is SVGAGI.

This clonotype was detected many times. The V gene is TRBV6-9, the J gene TRBJ2-7; 10 bases map to TRBD1. The trim removed 4 bases at V and 3 bases at J, leaving 6 bases unmatched. The CDR3 runs 15 residues. From germline, CDR1 is MNHGY and CDR2 SVAAGI. The CDR3 loop is CASSFPDRGNYEQYF. The CDR3 DNA reads TGTGCCAGCAGTTTCCCGGACAGGGGGAACTACGAGCAGTACTTC.

At least ten counts were recorded for this clonotype. The chain joins TRBV6-1 to TRBJ1-5, with D perhaps TRBD1 (6 bases). V was trimmed by 3 bases and J by 2 bases, leaving 14 bases between them. The germline gives CDR1 MNHNS, CDR2 SASEGT. CDR3 length: 16 residues. CDR3 in DNA: TGTGCCAGCAGTGATAAACCGGGGGCTGGCAATCAGCCCCAGCATTTT. It specifies CASSDKPGAGNQPQHF.

Many counts were recorded for this clonotype. The V gene is TRBV28, the J gene TRBJ1-1; possible D gene TRBD1, 6 bases. V was clipped by 3 bases and J by 6 bases, with 14 bases between them. The germline V gene has CDR1 MDHEN and CDR2 SYDVKM. The CDR3 is 14 amino acids. The CDR3 spells CASSFRGYVAEAFF. For the CDR3, the DNA is TGTGCCAGCAGTTTCAGGGGATACGTCGCTGAAGCTTTCTTT.

This clonotype was detected a few times. This sequence joins TRBV7-9 and TRBJ2-7, with 10 bases lining up with TRBD1. Germline-derived CDR1 and CDR2 are SEHNR and FQNEAQ (reference sequence). V lost 0 bases, J lost 3 bases, and 5 bases stayed unmatched. The CDR3 spans 16 residues. The CDR3 DNA follows: TGTGCCAGCAGCTTAGCCGGGACAGGGGAAATCTACGAGCAGTACTTC. Protein: CASSLAGTGEIYEQYF.

This clonotype was seen a handful of times. The V gene is TRBV19, the J gene TRBJ1-5; no firm D call. V was trimmed by 8 bases and J by 1 base, leaving 9 bases between them. Per germline, CDR1 LNHDA and CDR2 SQIVND (reference sequence). The CDR3 consists of 13 residues. CDR3 in amino acids: CASAAGSNQPQHF. The CDR3 DNA follows: TGTGCCAGTGCGGCCGGGAGCAATCAGCCCCAGCATTTT.

This clonotype occurred many times. V usage is TRBV10-3 and J usage is TRBJ2-7; 10 bases map to TRBD2. There are 15 residues in the CDR3. J gave up 4 bases and V 4 bases, and 7 bases lay outside the gene matches. CDR1 is ENHRY and CDR2 is SYGVKD in the germline V gene. The CDR3 region is CAISVSSGGQYEQYF. CDR3 sequence (DNA): TGTGCCATCAGTGTTAGTAGCGGGGGGCAATACGAGCAGTACTTC.

This chain joins TRBV7-3 and TRBJ2-1; a possible D gene is TRBD1 (6 bases). Trimming left V 4 bases short and J 4 bases short, with 11 bases between. Germline CDR1 reads SGHTA; CDR2 reads FQGTGA. There are 14 residues in the CDR3. The CDR3 is CASSSGTKYNEQFF. The CDR3 DNA follows: TGTGCCAGCAGCTCCGGGACAAAATACAATGAGCAGTTCTTC.

This clonotype appeared many times. The chain couples TRBV20-1 to TRBJ2-2; D is unresolved. The germline V gene encodes CDR1 DFQATT and CDR2 SNEGSKA (reference sequence). This CDR3 has 15 amino acids. Trimming removed 0 bases from V and 4 bases from J, with 12 bases in between. In nucleotides, the CDR3 is TGCAGTGCTAGAGATTGGGAAAGGGCCACCGGGGAGCTGTTTTTT. This translates into CSARDWERATGELFF.

This clonotype was seen a handful of times. This chain joins TRBV12-3 or TRBV12-4 and TRBJ2-2, with 13 bases that match TRBD2. This CDR3 spans 16 amino acids. V shed 5 bases and J 10 bases; nucleotides not matched to a gene: 10. CDR3 sequence: CASSHPRTSGSMELFF. For the CDR3, the DNA is TGTGCCAGCAGTCATCCTAGGACTAGCGGGAGTATGGAGCTGTTTTTT.

This clonotype was found a few times. The rearrangement joins TRBV5-1 to TRBJ2-7; tentatively, D is TRBD2 (6 bases). Germline CDR1 is SGHRS and CDR2 is YFSETQ. V lost 5 bases and J lost 3, with 12 bases in between. This CDR3 is 13 amino acids long. The CDR3 bases are TGCGCCAGCAGGGTAGCGGACAACTACGAGCAGTACTTC. Encoded protein: CASRVADNYEQYF.